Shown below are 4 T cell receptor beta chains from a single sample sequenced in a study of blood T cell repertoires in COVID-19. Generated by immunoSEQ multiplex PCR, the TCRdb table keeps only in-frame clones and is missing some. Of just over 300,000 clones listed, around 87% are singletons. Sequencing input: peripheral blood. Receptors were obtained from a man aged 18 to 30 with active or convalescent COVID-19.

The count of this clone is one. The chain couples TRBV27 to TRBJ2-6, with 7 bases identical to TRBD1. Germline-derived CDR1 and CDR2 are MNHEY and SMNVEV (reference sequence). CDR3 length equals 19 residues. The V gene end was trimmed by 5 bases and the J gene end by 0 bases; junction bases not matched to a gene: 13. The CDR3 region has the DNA TGTGCCAGCAGTCCCAATCCGACAGGGCTGAGCTCTGGGGCCAACGTCCTGACTTTC. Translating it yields CASSPNPTGLSSGANVLTF.

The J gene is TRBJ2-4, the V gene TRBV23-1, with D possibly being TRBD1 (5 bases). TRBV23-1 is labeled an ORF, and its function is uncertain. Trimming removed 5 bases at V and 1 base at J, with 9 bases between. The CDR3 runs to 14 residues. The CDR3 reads CASSTPGAKNIQYF. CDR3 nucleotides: TGCGCCAGCAGTACTCCAGGGGCCAAAAACATTCAGTACTTC.

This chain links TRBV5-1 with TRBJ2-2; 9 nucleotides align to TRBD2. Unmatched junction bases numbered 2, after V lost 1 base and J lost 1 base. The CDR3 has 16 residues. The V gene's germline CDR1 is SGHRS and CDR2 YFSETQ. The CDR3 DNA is TGCGCCAGCAGCTTGAGAGCGGGAGGGAACACCGGGGAGCTGTTTTTT. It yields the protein CASSLRAGGNTGELFF.

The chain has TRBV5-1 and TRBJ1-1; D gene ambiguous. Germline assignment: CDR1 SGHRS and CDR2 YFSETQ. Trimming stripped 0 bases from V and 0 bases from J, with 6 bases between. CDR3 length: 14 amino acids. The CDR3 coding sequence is TGCGCCAGCAGCTTGGGTCAGGTGAACACTGAAGCTTTCTTT. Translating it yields CASSLGQVNTEAFF.